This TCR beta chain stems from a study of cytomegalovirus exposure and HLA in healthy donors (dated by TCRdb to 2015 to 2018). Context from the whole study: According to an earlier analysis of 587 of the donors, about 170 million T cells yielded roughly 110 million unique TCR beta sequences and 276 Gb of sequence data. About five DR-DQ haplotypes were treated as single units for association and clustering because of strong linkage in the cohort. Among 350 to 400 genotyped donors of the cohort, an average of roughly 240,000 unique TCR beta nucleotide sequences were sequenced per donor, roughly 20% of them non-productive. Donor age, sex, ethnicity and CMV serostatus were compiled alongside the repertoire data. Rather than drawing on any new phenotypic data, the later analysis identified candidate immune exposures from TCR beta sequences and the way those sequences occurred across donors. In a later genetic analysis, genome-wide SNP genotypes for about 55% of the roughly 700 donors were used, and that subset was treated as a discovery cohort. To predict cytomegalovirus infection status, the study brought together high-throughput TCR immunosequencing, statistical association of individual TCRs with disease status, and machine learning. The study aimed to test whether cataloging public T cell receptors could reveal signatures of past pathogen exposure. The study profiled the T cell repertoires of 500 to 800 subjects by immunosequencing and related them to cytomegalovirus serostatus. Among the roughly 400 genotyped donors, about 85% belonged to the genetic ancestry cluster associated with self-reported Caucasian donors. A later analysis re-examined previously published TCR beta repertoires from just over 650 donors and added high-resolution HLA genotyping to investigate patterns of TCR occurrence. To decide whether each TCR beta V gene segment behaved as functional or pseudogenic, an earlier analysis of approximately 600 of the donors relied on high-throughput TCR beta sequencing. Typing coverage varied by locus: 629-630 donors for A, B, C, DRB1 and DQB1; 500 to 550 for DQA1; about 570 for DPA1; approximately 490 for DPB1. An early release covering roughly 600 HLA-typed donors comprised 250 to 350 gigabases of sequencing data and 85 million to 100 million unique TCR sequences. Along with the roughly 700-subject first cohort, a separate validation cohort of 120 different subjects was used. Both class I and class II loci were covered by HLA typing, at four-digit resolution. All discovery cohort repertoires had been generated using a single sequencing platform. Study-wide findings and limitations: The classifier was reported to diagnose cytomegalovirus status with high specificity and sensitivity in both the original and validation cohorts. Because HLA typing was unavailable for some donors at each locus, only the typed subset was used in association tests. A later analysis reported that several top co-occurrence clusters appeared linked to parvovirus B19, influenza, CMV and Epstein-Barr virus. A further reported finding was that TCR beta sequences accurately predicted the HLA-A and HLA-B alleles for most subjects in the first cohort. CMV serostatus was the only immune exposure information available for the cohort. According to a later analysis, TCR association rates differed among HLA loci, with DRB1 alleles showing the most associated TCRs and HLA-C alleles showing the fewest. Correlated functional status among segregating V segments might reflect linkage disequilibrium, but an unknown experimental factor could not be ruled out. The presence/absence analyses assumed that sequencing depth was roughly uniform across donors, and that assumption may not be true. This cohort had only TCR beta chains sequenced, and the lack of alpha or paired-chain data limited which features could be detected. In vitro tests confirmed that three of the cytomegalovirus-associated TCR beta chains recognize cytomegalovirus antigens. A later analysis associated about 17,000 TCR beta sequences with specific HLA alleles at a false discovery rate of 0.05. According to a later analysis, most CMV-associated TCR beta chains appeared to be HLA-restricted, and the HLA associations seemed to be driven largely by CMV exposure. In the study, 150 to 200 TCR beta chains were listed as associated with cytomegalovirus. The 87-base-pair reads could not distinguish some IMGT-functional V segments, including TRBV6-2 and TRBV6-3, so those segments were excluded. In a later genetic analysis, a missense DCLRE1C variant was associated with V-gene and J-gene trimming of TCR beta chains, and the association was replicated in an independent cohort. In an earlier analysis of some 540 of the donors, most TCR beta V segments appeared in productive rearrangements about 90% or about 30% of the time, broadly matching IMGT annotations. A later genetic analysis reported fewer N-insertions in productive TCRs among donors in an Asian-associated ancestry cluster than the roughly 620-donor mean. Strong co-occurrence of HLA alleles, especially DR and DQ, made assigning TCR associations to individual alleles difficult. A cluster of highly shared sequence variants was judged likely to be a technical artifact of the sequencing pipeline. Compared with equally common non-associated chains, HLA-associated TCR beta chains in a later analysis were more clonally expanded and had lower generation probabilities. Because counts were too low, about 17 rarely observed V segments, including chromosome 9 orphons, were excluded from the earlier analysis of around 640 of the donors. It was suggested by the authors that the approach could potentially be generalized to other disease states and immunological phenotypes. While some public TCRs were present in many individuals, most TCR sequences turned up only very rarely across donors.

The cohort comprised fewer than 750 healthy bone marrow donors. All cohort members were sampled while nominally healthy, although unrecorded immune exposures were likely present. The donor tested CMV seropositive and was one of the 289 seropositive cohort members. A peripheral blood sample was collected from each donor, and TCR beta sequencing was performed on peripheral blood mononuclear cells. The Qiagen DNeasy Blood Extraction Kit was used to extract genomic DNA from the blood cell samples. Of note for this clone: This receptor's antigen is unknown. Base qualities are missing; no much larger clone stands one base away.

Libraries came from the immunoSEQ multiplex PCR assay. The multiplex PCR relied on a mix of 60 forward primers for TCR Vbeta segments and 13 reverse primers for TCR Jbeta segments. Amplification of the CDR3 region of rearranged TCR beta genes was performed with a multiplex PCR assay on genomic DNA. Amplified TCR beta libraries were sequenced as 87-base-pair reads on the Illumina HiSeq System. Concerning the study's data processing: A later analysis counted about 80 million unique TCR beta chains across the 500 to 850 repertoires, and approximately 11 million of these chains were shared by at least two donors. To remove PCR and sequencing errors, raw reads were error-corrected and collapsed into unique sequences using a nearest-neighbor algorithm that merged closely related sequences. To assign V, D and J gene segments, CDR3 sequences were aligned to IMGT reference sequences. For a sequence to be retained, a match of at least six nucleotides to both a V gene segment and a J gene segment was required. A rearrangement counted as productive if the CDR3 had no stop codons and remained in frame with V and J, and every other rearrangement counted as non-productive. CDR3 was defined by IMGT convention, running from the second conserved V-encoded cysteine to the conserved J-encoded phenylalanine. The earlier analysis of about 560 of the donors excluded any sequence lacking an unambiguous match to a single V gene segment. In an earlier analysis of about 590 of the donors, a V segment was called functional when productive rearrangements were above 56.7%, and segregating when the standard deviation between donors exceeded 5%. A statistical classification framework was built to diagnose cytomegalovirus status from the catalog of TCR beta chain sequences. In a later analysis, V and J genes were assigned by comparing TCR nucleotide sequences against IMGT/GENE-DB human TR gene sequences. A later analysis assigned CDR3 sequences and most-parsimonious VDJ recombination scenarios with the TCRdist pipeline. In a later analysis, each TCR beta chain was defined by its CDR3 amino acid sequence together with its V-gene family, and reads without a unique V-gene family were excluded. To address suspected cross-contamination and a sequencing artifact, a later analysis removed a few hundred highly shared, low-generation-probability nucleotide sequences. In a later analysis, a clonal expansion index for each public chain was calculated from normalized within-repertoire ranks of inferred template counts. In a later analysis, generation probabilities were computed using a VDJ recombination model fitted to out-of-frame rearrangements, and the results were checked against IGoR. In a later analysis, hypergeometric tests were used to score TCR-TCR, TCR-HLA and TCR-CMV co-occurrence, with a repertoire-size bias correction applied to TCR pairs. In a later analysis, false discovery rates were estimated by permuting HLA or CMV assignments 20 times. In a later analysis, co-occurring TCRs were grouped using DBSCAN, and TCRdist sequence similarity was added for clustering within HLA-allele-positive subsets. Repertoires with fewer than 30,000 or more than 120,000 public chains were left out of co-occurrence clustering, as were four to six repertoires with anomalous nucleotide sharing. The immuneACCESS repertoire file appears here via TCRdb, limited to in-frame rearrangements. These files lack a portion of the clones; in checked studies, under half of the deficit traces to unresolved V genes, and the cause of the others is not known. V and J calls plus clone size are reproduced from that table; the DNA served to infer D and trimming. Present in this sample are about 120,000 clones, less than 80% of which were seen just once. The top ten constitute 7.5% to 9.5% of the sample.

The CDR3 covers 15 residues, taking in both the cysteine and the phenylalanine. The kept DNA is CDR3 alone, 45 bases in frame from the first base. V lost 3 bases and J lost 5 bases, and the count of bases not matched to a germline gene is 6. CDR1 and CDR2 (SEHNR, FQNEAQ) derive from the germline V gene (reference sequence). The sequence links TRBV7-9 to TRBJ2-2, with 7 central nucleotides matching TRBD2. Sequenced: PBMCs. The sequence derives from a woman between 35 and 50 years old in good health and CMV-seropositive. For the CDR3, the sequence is CASSFPLGGTGELFF. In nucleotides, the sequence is TGTGCCAGCAGCTTCCCCCTCGGGGGGACCGGGGAGCTGTTTTTT.